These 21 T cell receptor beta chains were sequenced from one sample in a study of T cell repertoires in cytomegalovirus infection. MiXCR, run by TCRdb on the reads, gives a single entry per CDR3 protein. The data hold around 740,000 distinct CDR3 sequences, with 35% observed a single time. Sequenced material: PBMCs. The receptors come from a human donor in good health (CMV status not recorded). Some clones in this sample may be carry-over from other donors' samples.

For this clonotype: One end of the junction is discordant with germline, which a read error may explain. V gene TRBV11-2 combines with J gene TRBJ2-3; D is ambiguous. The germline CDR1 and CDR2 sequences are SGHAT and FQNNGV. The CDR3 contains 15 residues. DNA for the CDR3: TGTGCCAGCAGCTTAGAGGCAGTTTTTGAGAATCCTCAGTCTTTT. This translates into CASSLEAVFENPQSF.

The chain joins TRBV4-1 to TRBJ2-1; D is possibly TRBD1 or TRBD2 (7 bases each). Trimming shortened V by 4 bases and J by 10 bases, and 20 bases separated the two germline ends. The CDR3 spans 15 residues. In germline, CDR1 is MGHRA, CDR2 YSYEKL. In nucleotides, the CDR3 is TGCGCCAGCAGCCCTCAGGGGGGAGGGCGAAGCGAGCAGTTCTTC. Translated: CASSPQGGGRSEQFF.

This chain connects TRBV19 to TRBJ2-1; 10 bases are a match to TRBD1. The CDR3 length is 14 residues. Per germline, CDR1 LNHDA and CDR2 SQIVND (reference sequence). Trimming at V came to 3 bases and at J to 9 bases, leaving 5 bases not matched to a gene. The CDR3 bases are TGTGCCAGTAGTATGGGGGACAGGGGAGCTGAGCAGTTCTTC. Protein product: CASSMGDRGAEQFF.

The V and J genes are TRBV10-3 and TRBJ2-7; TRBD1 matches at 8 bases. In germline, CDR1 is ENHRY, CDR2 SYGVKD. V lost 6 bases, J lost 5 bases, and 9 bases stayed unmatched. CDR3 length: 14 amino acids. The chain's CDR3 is CAIRSGDRFHEQYF. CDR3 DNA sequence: TGTGCCATCAGGAGTGGGGACAGGTTTCACGAGCAGTACTTC.

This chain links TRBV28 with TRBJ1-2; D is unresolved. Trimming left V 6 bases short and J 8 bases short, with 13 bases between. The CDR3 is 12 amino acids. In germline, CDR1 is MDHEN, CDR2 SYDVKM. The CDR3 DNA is TGTGCCAGCAGCCTAAAGTTGACCGGCTACACCTTC. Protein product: CASSLKLTGYTF.

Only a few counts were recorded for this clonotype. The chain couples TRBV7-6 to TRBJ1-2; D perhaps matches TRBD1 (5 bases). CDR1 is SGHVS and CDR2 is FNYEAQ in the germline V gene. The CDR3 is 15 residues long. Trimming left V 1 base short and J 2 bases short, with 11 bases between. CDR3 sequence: CASSLVGAENYGYTF. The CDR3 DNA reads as TGTGCCAGCAGCTTAGTAGGGGCAGAAAACTATGGCTACACCTTC. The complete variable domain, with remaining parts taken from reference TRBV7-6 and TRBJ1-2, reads GAGVSQSPRYKVTKRGQDVALRCDPISGHVSLYWYRQALGQGPEFLTYFNYEAQQDKSGLPNDRFSAERPEGSISTLTIQRTEQRDSAMYRCASSLVGAENYGYTFGSGTRLTVV.

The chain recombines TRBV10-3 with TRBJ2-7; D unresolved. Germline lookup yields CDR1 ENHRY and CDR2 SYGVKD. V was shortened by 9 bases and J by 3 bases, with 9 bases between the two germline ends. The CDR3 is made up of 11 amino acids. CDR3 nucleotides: TGTGCCATGGGTACCGGCTACGAGCAGTACTTC. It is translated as CAMGTGYEQYF.

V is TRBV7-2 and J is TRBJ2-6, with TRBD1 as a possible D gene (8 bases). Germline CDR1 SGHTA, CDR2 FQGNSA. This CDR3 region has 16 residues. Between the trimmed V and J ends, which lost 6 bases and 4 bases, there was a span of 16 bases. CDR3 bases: TGTGCCAGCAGGAATAACAGGGGGGGGGGGGCCAACGTCCTGACTTTC. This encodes CASRNNRGGGANVLTF.

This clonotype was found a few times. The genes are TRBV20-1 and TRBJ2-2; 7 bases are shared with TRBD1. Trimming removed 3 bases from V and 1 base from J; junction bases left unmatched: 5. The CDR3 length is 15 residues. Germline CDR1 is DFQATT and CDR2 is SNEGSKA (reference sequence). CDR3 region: CSARGTEMNTGELFF. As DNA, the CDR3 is TGCAGTGCTAGGGGGACAGAAATGAACACCGGGGAGCTGTTTTTT.

CDR3 coding DNA: TGTGCCAGCAGCAGGGTAACGGTACAGGAGACCCAGTACTTC. Residues: CASSRVTVQETQYF. The rearrangement links TRBV7-2 to TRBJ2-5; D unresolved. The germline gives CDR1 SGHTA, CDR2 FQGNSA. V shed 5 bases and J shed 5 bases, with 15 bases lying between them. The CDR3 has 14 amino acids.

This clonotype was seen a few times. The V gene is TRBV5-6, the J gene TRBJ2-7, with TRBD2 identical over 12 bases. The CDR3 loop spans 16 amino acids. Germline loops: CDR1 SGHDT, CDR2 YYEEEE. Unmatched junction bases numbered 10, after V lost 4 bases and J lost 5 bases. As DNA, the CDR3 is TGTGCCAGCAGCAACCCTAGCGGGAGGGTGTTACACGAGCAGTACTTC. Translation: CASSNPSGRVLHEQYF.

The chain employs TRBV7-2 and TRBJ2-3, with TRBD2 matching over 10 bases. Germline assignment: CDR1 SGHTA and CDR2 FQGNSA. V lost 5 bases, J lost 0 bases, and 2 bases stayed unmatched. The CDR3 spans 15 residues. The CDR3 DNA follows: TGTGCCAGCAGCGTACTAGCGGGGAGCACAGATACGCAGTATTTT. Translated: CASSVLAGSTDTQYF.

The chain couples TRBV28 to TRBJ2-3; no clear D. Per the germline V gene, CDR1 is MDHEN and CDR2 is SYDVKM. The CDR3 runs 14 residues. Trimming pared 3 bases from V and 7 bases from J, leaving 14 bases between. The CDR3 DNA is TGTGCCAGCAGTTTTCTGGCCGCACAAAATACGCAGTATTTT. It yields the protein CASSFLAAQNTQYF.

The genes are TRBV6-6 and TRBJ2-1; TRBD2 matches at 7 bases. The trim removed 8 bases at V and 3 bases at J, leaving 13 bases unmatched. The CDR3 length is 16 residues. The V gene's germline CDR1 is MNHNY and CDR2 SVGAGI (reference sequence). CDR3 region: CASPPSGGTFYNEQFF. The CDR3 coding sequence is TGTGCCAGCCCCCCCTCGGGGGGAACGTTCTACAATGAGCAGTTCTTC.

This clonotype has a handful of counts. CDR3 protein: CASSIAFGMPYEQYF. The CDR3 DNA sequence: TGTGCCAGTAGTATAGCATTCGGGATGCCCTACGAGCAGTACTTC. The chain combines TRBV19 with TRBJ2-7, with D perhaps matching TRBD2 (5 bases). V lost 1 base and J lost 2, with 12 bases in between. The V gene's germline CDR1 is LNHDA and CDR2 SQIVND (reference sequence). The CDR3 runs to 15 residues.

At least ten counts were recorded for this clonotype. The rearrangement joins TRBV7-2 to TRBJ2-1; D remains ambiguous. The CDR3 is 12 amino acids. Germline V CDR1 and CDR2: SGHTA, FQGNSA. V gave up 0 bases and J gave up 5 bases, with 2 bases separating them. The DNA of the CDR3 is TGTGCCAGCAGCTTAGCCCACAATGAGCAGTTCTTC. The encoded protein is CASSLAHNEQFF.

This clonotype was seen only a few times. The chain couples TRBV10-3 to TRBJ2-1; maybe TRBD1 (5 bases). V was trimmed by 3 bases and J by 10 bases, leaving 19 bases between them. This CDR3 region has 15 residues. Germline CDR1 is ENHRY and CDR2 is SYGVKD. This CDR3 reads CAISERGWVIGEQFF. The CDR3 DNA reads TGTGCCATCAGTGAAAGGGGCTGGGTAATAGGCGAGCAGTTCTTC.

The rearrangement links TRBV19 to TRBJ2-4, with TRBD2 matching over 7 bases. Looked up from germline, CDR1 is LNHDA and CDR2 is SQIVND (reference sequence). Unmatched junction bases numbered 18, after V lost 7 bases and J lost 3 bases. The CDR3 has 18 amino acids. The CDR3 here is CASTNTWTSREDKNIQYF. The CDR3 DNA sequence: TGTGCCAGTACTAATACGTGGACTAGTCGAGAAGACAAAAACATTCAGTACTTC.

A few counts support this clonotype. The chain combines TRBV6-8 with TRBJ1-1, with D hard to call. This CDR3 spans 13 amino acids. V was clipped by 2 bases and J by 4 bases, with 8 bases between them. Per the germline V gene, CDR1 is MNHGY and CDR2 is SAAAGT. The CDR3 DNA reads TGTGCCAGCAGTTACGGCATGGGCACTGAAGCTTTCTTT. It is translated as CASSYGMGTEAFF.

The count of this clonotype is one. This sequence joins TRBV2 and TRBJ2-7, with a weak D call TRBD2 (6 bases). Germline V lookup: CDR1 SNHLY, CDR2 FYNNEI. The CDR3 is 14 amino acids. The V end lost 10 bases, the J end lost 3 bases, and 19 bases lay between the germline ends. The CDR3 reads CATNSPGGVYEQYF. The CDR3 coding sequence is TGTGCCACCAACTCCCCCGGCGGGGTCTACGAGCAGTACTTC.

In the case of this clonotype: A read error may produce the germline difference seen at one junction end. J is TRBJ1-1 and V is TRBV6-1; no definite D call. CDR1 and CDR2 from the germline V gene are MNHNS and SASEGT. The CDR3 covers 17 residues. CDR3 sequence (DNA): TGTGCCAGCATTGAATGGGTCGCACGGCCCATGAACACTGAAGCTTTCTTT. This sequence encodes CASIEWVARPMNTEAFF.